The clone carrying this T cell receptor (beta chain) was counted between two and nine times. The antigen remains unidentified. The sample originates from a study of T cells in Graves' hyperthyroidism and ophthalmopathy. The source material, RNA transcripts, was used to amplify TCR beta CDR3 regions. A set of HTBI primers served as the primers for a first-round RT-PCR of the TCR CDR3. TCRdb reprocessed the multiplex PCR reads via MiXCR and lists one record per CDR3 protein. Among 350,000 or so distinct CDR3 sequences listed, roughly 18% were seen once. Germline lookup yields CDR1 SGHRS and CDR2 YFSETQ. Trimming removed 4 bases from V and 7 bases from J, with 17 bases in between. The CDR3 spans 15 residues. Findings and limits, study-wide: The model's output predicted ophthalmopathy at a median of approximately 6.5 months prior to onset. Expanded thyroid clonotypes (above 0.001) were mostly also found in blood.

The TCR sequence derives from a woman in her forties or fifties with Graves' hyperthyroidism. The chain has TRBV5-1 and TRBJ1-4; D is undetermined. What was sequenced was blood. For the CDR3, the DNA is TGCGCCAGCAGCCCTACCGACCCCGGACGTGAAAAACTGTTTTTT. Translated: CASSPTDPGREKLFF.